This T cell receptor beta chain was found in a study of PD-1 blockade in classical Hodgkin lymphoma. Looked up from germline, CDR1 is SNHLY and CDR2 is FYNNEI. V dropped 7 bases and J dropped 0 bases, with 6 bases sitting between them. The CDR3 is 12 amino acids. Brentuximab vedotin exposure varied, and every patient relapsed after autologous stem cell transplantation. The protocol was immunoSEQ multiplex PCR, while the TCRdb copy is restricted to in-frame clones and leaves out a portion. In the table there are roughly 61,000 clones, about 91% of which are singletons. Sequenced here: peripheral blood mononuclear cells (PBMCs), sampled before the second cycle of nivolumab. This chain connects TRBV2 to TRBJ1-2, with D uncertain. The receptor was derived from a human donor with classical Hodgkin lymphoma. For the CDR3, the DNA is TGTGCCAGCATCGCGTCTAACTATGGCTACACCTTC. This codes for CASIASNYGYTF.